The present entry profiles one T cell receptor (beta chain) with its context. Original processing methods: The assay estimated nucleated cells by amplifying reference gene primers. Using immunoSEQ multiplex PCR, the repertoire was profiled, and TCRdb retains in-frame clones only, with some absent. The DNA was the basis for D and trimming; V, J and clone size are from that table. The sample lists hundreds of thousands of clones, about 90% occurring once. The trim removed 4 bases at V and 7 bases at J, leaving 11 bases unmatched. Germline V gene sequence: CDR1 MDHEN, CDR2 SYDVKM. This CDR3 is 15 amino acids long. The data derive from a study of blood T cell repertoires in COVID-19. Across the whole study: The United States, Italy and Spain supplied acute and convalescent COVID-19 samples. PBMCs, B-cell-depleted T cells, or T cells provided the cDNA or gDNA that made up the material.

Seattle's enrolled individuals joined amid active infection and were then monitored longitudinally. Specimen: peripheral blood. This clonotype was obtained from a woman in her twenties or thirties with COVID-19, enrolled during active disease. The V and J genes are TRBV28 and TRBJ2-7, with 9 bases identical to TRBD2. The CDR3 DNA sequence: TGTGCCAGCAGTTCCGGGCGCGGACTAGCGCTTGAGCAGTACTTC. As protein: CASSSGRGLALEQYF.